These 29 T cell receptor beta chains were all obtained from the same sample, sequenced in a study of human T cells and chemical hapten exposure. MiXCR, run by TCRdb on the RACE reads, gives a single entry per CDR3 protein. In the table there are roughly 250,000 distinct CDR3 sequences, approximately 8.6% of which are singletons. Time point specified: pre-sensitization, week 0. The treatment: therapeutic diphenylcyclopropenone sensitization with weekly scalp DPC. The sequences come from whole blood, collected in connection with sensitization to the hapten diphenylcyclopropenone (DPC). Source of these receptors: a woman between 35 and 50 years old with alopecia areata. Some clones in this sample may be carry-over from other donors' samples.

This clonotype appeared many times. This chain connects TRBV7-2 to TRBJ2-5; D is ambiguous. CDR1 and CDR2 from the germline V gene are SGHTA and FQGNSA. V lost 5 bases, J lost 7 bases, and 14 bases lay in between. The CDR3 has 13 residues. CDR3 in DNA: TGTGCCAGCAGCCCCCCCAATACGGGGACCCAGTACTTC. It is translated as CASSPPNTGTQYF.

This clonotype has only a few counts. The chain employs TRBV28 and TRBJ2-7; D might be TRBD1 (10 bases). This CDR3 spans 16 amino acids. Germline loops: CDR1 MDHEN, CDR2 SYDVKM. V lost 8 bases to trimming and J lost 3 bases, with 23 bases between them. CDR3 protein: CASDGTGVSGSYEQYF. The CDR3 DNA sequence: TGTGCCAGCGACGGGACAGGGGTTAGCGGGAGCTACGAGCAGTACTTC.

The chain recombines TRBV12-3 or TRBV12-4 with TRBJ2-3, with D hard to call. CDR3 length: 14 residues. With 4 bases removed from V and 6 bases from J, the gap between germline ends came to 14 bases. CDR3 bases: TGTGCCAGCAGTTCAAATAACAATTTGGATACGCAGTATTTT. Translated: CASSSNNNLDTQYF.

This clonotype was observed a handful of times. The CDR3, as DNA: TGTGCCAGCAGTTACGGGGCTACGGCTGAAAAACTGTTTTTT. This codes for CASSYGATAEKLFF. V gene TRBV12-3 or TRBV12-4 combines with J gene TRBJ1-4; D is perhaps TRBD1 (5 bases). V was cut by 4 bases and J by 7 bases, with 13 bases left in between. This CDR3 is 14 amino acids long.

A few counts support this clonotype. The genes are TRBV10-3 and TRBJ2-2; TRBD2 matches at 10 bases. The V segment lost 6 bases and the J segment 4 bases; nucleotides outside the gene matches: 14. This CDR3 is built from 18 residues. The germline V gene encodes CDR1 ENHRY and CDR2 SYGVKD. This chain's CDR3 is CAISESPGTSVTTGELFF. The CDR3 nucleotides are TGTGCCATCAGCGAAAGTCCCGGGACTAGCGTAACCACCGGGGAGCTGTTTTTT.

The chain recombines TRBV7-2 with TRBJ1-1; D unclear. The germline V gene has CDR1 SGHTA and CDR2 FQGNSA. V gave up 4 bases and J gave up 3 bases, with 6 bases separating them. The CDR3 covers 12 residues. The CDR3 here is CASSSPDTEAFF. In DNA form, the CDR3 reads TGTGCCAGCAGCTCCCCCGACACTGAAGCTTTCTTT. Full variable domain (outside the CDR3, taken from reference TRBV7-2 and TRBJ1-1): GAGVSQSPSNKVTEKGKDVELRCDPISGHTALYWYRQSLGQGLEFLIYFQGNSAPDKSGLPSDRFSAERTGGSVSTLTIQRTQQEDSAVYLCASSSPDTEAFFGQGTRLTVV.

The chain combines TRBV27 with TRBJ1-2; 7 bases map to TRBD1. The CDR3 is made up of 15 amino acids. J gave up 4 bases and V 5 bases, and 10 bases lay outside the gene matches. Per germline, CDR1 MNHEY and CDR2 SMNVEV (reference sequence). In DNA form, the CDR3 reads TGTGCCAGCAGTGCAGCAGGGGGGATGAGCTATGGCTACACCTTC. Translating gives CASSAAGGMSYGYTF.

J is TRBJ2-7 and V is TRBV6-4; 7 nucleotides align to TRBD2. Trimming took 7 bases from V and 5 from J; bases not matched to a gene: 14. Looked up from germline, CDR1 is MRHNA and CDR2 is SNTAGT. The length of the CDR3 is 15 residues. CDR3 DNA sequence: TGTGCCAGCATACCCACCGGGGAGGGGAGTAACGAGCAGTACTTC. This codes for CASIPTGEGSNEQYF.

The chain employs TRBV19 and TRBJ2-1, with 9 bases matching TRBD2. CDR1 and CDR2 (germline): LNHDA, SQIVND (reference sequence). The CDR3 spans 17 residues. V dropped 1 base and J dropped 7; count of bases not matched to a gene: 11. For the CDR3, the DNA is TGTGCCAGTAGTATAGGAGGATGGCGGGAGGGCCTGAATGAGCAGTTCTTC. Amino acids: CASSIGGWREGLNEQFF.

This clonotype came up a few times. This chain connects TRBV12-3 or TRBV12-4 to TRBJ2-7, with 10 bases aligning to TRBD2. The CDR3 runs to 15 residues. Trimming at V came to 1 base and at J to 5 bases, leaving 5 bases not matched to a gene. The CDR3 nucleotides read TGTGCCAGCAGTTTAGAAGCTAGCGGGAGACACGAGCAGTACTTC. Its protein product is CASSLEASGRHEQYF.

The sample holds a few counts of this clonotype. The V gene is TRBV7-3, the J gene TRBJ2-1; TRBD2 agrees at 13 bases. Trimming took 5 bases from V and 6 from J; bases not matched to a gene: 4. Germline values: CDR1 SGHTA, CDR2 FQGTGA. The CDR3 covers 15 residues. The CDR3 spells CASSQLAGGPNEQFF. The CDR3 DNA reads as TGTGCCAGCAGCCAACTAGCGGGAGGGCCCAATGAGCAGTTCTTC.

This clonotype showed up just a few times. The V and J genes are TRBV27 and TRBJ2-1, with D maybe TRBD2 (5 bases). Germline lookup yields CDR1 MNHEY and CDR2 SMNVEV (reference sequence). The CDR3 is made up of 17 amino acids. V shed 8 bases and J shed 2 bases, with 22 bases lying between them. CDR3 sequence reads: CASLSPGHAGAYNEQFF. The CDR3, as DNA: TGTGCCAGCCTTTCCCCCGGCCACGCGGGTGCCTACAATGAGCAGTTCTTC.

This clonotype has just a few counts. The genes are TRBV7-2 and TRBJ2-5; the D call may be TRBD1 or TRBD2 (6 bases each). CDR1 is SGHTA and CDR2 is FQGNSA in the germline V gene. The CDR3 totals 17 residues. V was shortened by 1 base and J by 2 bases, with 17 bases between the two germline ends. Written as DNA, the CDR3 is TGTGCCAGCAGCTTAGGAGGGGGGCCAGGGGCGCAAGAGACCCAGTACTTC. Its protein product is CASSLGGGPGAQETQYF.

This clonotype was seen repeatedly, ten times or more. This rearrangement joins TRBV4-3 to TRBJ2-3, with 7 bases aligning to TRBD1. The CDR3 extends over 16 amino acids. V gave up 4 bases and J gave up 3 bases; unmatched junction bases: 10. The germline V gene encodes CDR1 LGHNA and CDR2 YSLEER. DNA for the CDR3: TGCGCCAGCAGCCCCCGTGACAGGGATTGGACAGATACGCAGTATTTT. It codes for CASSPRDRDWTDTQYF.

A few counts support this clonotype. V usage is TRBV6-5 and J usage is TRBJ1-4; TRBD1 might be the D (5 bases). V was clipped by 6 bases and J by 2 bases, with 13 bases between them. This CDR3 comprises 15 residues. Germline V gene lookup returns CDR1 MNHEY and CDR2 SVGAGI. The CDR3 here is CASRYRQLTNEKLFF. CDR3 DNA: TGTGCCAGCAGATACCGACAGCTTACTAATGAAAAACTGTTTTTT.

This clonotype appeared a few times. The rearrangement uses TRBV20-1 and TRBJ1-1, with TRBD1 as a possible D gene (5 bases). There are 13 residues in the CDR3. Per the germline V gene, CDR1 is DFQATT and CDR2 is SNEGSKA (reference sequence). Trimming left V 3 bases short and J 6 bases short, with 14 bases between. The CDR3 DNA reads TGCAGTGCTAGCCGGGCAGGGATCTCTGAAGCTTTCTTT. It codes for CSASRAGISEAFF.

The chain couples TRBV29-1 to TRBJ2-1; 13 bases line up with TRBD2. The CDR3 loop spans 19 amino acids. The V and J ends lost 7 bases and 0 bases, in that order; junction bases with no gene match: 15. Germline V gene data show CDR1 as SQVTM and CDR2 as ANQGSEA. The chain's CDR3 is CSAQLMGLAGPSSYNEQFF. CDR3 bases: TGCAGCGCACAGCTAATGGGACTAGCGGGACCAAGCTCCTACAATGAGCAGTTCTTC.

This clonotype was detected ten times or more. The V gene is TRBV28, the J gene TRBJ2-3; D is perhaps TRBD2 (5 bases). The CDR3 runs to 12 residues. The germline V and J ends were trimmed by 6 bases and 7 bases, with 11 bases remaining between them. The germline V gene encodes CDR1 MDHEN and CDR2 SYDVKM. DNA of the CDR3: TGTGCCAGCAGCGGGGTAGGGTATACGCAGTATTTT. Protein: CASSGVGYTQYF.

The genes are TRBV4-3 and TRBJ1-1, with no clear D. CDR1 is LGHNA and CDR2 is YSLEER in the germline V gene. This CDR3 comprises 15 residues. Trimming took off 0 bases at V and 0 bases at J, with 8 bases between the two ends. CDR3 in amino acids: CASSQDTEMNTEAFF. CDR3 in DNA: TGCGCCAGCAGCCAAGATACCGAAATGAACACTGAAGCTTTCTTT.

In its sample, this clonotype was seen a few times. V and J are TRBV2 and TRBJ2-1; 7 bases fit TRBD2. Per germline, CDR1 SNHLY and CDR2 FYNNEI. The CDR3 runs 16 residues. V shed 7 bases and J 4 bases; nucleotides not matched to a gene: 13. Here the CDR3 reads CASILESGIGYNEQFF. Here the CDR3 DNA reads TGTGCCAGCATCTTGGAGAGCGGGATTGGGTACAATGAGCAGTTCTTC.

This clonotype has at least ten counts. V and J are TRBV9 and TRBJ1-4, with D hard to call. The germline V gene has CDR1 SGDLS and CDR2 YYNGEE. The CDR3 covers 15 residues. V was trimmed by 3 bases and J by 6 bases, leaving 15 bases between them. CDR3 sequence: CASSGQEVGYEKLFF. CDR3 DNA sequence: TGTGCCAGCAGCGGGCAGGAGGTCGGCTATGAAAAACTGTTTTTT.

A few counts support this clonotype. V is TRBV20-1 and J is TRBJ2-3; TRBD2 matches at 8 bases. The CDR3 runs to 15 residues. Per the germline V gene, CDR1 is DFQATT and CDR2 is SNEGSKA (reference sequence). J lost 4 bases, V lost 3 bases, and 9 bases had no gene match. The CDR3, as DNA: TGCAGTGCTAGTTTACGGGAGGGCCTGGCAGATACGCAGTATTTT. It yields the protein CSASLREGLADTQYF.

This clonotype showed up many times. The genes are TRBV13 and TRBJ2-1, with 14 bases fitting TRBD2. Trimming took 3 bases from V and 5 from J; bases not matched to a gene: 0. CDR3 length: 15 amino acids. Germline V gene data show CDR1 as PRHDT and CDR2 as FYEKMQ (reference sequence). The CDR3 nucleotides are TGTGCCAGCAGCTTGGGACTAGCGGGAGACAATGAGCAGTTCTTC. Protein product: CASSLGLAGDNEQFF.

V and J are TRBV11-2 and TRBJ1-2; perhaps TRBD1 as D (5 bases). From germline, CDR1 is SGHAT and CDR2 FQNNGV. Between the trimmed V and J ends, which lost 0 bases and 2 bases, there was a span of 10 bases. The CDR3 totals 15 residues. Written as DNA, the CDR3 is TGTGCCAGCAGCTTAGAACCAGGGCCGAACTATGGCTACACCTTC. Translation: CASSLEPGPNYGYTF.

This clonotype showed up many times. The gene calls are TRBV20-1 and TRBJ1-1, with a weak D call TRBD1 (6 bases). Germline V gene data show CDR1 as DFQATT and CDR2 as SNEGSKA (reference sequence). This CDR3 is built from 13 residues. V was shortened by 6 bases and J by 1 base, with 12 bases between the two germline ends. This CDR3 reads CSAVQGANTEAFF. DNA of the CDR3: TGCAGTGCCGTACAGGGTGCGAACACTGAAGCTTTCTTT.

This clonotype was seen a few times. This chain connects TRBV27 to TRBJ2-1; maybe TRBD1 (6 bases). Trimming shortened V by 3 bases and J by 9 bases, and 12 bases separated the two germline ends. The CDR3 covers 13 residues. Germline CDR1 is MNHEY and CDR2 is SMNVEV (reference sequence). In DNA, the CDR3 is TGTGCCAGCAGTTTCCCAGGGGCTAGTGAGCAGTTCTTC. It is translated as CASSFPGASEQFF.

J is TRBJ1-5 and V is TRBV28; weak D call: TRBD1 (6 bases). V dropped 5 bases and J dropped 3 bases, with 14 bases sitting between them. This CDR3 is built from 15 residues. CDR1 MDHEN and CDR2 SYDVKM come from the germline V gene. The CDR3 DNA is TGTGCCAGCAGTGCCTCGGACAGCCCCAATCAGCCCCAGCATTTT. Translating gives CASSASDSPNQPQHF.

This clonotype was detected only a few times. The CDR3 coding sequence is TGTGCCAGCAGTCCGACAGGGGATTCACCCCTCCACTTT. Its protein is CASSPTGDSPLHF. The genes are TRBV28 and TRBJ1-6, with 8 bases fitting TRBD1. V dropped 5 bases and J dropped 8; count of bases not matched to a gene: 2. CDR3 size: 13 residues. Germline CDR1 and CDR2: MDHEN and SYDVKM.

The chain couples TRBV7-2 to TRBJ2-1; D perhaps matches TRBD2 (5 bases). CDR1 and CDR2 (germline): SGHTA, FQGNSA. The CDR3 has 15 amino acids. The germline V and J ends were trimmed by 5 bases and 2 bases, with 13 bases remaining between them. CDR3 bases: TGTGCCAGCAGCCCCCAGAGGGCCGCCTACAATGAGCAGTTCTTC. Its translation is CASSPQRAAYNEQFF.